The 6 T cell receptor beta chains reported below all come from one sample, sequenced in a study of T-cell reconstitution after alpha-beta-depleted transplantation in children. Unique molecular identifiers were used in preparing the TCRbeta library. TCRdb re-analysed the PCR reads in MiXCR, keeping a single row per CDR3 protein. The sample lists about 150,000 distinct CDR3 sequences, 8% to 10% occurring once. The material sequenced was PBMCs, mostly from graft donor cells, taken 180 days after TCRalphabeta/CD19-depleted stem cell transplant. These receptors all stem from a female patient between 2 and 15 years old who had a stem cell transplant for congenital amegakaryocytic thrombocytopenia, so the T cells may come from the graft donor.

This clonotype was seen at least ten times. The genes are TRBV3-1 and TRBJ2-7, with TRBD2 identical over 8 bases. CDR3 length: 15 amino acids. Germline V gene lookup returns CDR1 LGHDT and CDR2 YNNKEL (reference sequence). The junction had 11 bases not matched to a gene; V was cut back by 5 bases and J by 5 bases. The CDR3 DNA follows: TGTGCCAGCAGCAACTCGGGAGGGCCTCGAGACGAGCAGTACTTC. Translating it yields CASSNSGGPRDEQYF.

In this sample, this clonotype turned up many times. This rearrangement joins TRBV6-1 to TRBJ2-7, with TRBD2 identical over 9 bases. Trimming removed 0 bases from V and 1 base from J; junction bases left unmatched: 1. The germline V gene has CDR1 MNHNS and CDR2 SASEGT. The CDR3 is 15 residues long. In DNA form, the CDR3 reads TGTGCCAGCAGTGAAGCTAGCGGGAGTTCCTACGAGCAGTACTTC. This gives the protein CASSEASGSSYEQYF.

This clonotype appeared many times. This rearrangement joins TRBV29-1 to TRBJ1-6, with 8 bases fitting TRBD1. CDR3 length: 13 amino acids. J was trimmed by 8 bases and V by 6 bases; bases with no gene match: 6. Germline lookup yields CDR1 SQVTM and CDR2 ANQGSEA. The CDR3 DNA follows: TGCAGCGTGAGACAGGGGATGGATTCACCCCTCCACTTT. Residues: CSVRQGMDSPLHF.

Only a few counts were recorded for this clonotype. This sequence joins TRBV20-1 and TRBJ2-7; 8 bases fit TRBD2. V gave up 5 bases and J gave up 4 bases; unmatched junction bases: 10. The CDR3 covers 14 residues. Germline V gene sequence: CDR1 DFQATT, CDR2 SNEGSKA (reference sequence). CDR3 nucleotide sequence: TGCAGTGCTCCGAGGGACGGGAGGGGGTACGAGCAGTACTTC. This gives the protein CSAPRDGRGYEQYF.

This CDR3 is CSAAEIAGGRYNEQFF. In DNA form, the CDR3 reads TGCAGTGCTGCCGAGATAGCGGGGGGGCGGTACAATGAGCAGTTCTTC. The V call is TRBV20-1, the J call TRBJ2-1; 11 bases agree with TRBD2. The CDR3 totals 16 residues. Unmatched junction bases numbered 10, after V lost 5 bases and J lost 4 bases. Germline V gene data show CDR1 as DFQATT and CDR2 as SNEGSKA (reference sequence).

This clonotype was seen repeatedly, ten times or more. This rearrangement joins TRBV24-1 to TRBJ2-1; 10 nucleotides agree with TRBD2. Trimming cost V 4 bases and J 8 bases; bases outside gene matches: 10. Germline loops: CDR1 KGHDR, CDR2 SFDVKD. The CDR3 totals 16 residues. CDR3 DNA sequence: TGTGCCACCAGTGAGATCGCTAGCGGGAGACAAGATGAGCAGTTCTTC. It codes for CATSEIASGRQDEQFF.